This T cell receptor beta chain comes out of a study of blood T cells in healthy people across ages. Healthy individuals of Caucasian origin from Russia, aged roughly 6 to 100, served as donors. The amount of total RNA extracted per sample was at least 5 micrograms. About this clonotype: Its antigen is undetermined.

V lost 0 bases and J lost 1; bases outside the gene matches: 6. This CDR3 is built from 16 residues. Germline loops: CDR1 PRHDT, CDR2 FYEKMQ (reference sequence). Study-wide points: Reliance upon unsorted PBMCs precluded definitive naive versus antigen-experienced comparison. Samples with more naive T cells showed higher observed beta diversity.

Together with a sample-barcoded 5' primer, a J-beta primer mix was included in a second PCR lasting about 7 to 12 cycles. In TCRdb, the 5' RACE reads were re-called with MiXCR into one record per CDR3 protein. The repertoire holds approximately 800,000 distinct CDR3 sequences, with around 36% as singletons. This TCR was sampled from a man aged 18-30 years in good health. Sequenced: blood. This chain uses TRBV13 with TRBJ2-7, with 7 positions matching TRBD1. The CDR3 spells CASSLGLWDSSYEQYF. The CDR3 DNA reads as TGTGCCAGCAGCTTAGGCCTTTGGGACAGTTCCTACGAGCAGTACTTC.